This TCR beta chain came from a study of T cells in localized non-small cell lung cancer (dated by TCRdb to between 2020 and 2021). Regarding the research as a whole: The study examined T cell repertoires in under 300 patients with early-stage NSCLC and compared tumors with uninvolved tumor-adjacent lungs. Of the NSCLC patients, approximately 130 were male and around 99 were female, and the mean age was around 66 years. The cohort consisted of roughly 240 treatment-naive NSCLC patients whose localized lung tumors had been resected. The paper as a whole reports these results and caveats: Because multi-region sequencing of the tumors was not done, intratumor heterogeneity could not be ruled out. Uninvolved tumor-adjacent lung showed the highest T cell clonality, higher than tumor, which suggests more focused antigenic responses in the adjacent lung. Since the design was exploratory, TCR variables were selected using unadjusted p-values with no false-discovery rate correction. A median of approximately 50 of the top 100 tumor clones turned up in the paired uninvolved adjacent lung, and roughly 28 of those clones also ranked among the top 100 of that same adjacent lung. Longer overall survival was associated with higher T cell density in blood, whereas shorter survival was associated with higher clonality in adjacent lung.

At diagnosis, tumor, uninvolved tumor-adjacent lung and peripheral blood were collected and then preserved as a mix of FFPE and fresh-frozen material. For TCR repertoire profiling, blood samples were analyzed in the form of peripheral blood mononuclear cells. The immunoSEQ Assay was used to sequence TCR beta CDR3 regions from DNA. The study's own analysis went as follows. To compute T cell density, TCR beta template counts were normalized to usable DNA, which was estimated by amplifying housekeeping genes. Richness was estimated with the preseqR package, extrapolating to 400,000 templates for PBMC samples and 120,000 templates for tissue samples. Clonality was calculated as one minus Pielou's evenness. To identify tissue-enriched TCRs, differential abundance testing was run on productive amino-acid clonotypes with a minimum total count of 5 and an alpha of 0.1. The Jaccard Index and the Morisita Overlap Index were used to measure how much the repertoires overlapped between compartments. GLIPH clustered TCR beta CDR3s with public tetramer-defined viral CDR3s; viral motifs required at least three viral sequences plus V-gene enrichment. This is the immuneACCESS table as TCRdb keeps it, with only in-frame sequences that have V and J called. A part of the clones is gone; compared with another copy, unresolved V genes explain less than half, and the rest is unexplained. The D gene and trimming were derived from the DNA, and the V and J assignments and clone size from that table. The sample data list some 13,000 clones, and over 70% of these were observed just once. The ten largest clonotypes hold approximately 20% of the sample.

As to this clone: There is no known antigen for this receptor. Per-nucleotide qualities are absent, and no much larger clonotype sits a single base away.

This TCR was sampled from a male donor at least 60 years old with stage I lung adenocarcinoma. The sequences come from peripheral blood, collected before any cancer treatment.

Read as DNA, the sequence is TGTGCCAGCAGCAGGACAGGGCGAGCCAATCAGCCCCAGCATTTT. The translation is CASSRTGRANQPQHF. Here the chain combines TRBV28 and TRBJ1-5; TRBD1 fits 8 bases in the junction. The germline V gene sets CDR1 to MDHEN and CDR2 to SYDVKM. There are 15 amino acids in the CDR3, from cysteine to phenylalanine inclusive. The sequence is cut down to CDR3 DNA, 45 bases in frame from base 1. After removal of 6 bases from V and 3 bases from J, the junction retains 7 bases not matched to a gene.